These 7 T cell receptor beta chains were sequenced from one sample in a study of blood T cell repertoires in COVID-19. Sequencing used immunoSEQ multiplex PCR; TCRdb keeps in-frame clones, though not all of them. The table lists 150,000 to 180,000 clones, approximately 85% of them singletons. Sample: peripheral blood. The receptors shown here come from a man between 60 and 75 years old with COVID-19, enrolled during active disease.

The chain is built from TRBV7-8 and TRBJ1-5, with TRBD1 identical over 8 bases. V shed 5 bases and J 2 bases; nucleotides not matched to a gene: 11. Germline values: CDR1 SGHVS, CDR2 FQNEAQ. CDR3 length: 17 residues. CDR3 loop: CASSQKTGAFGNQPQHF. In DNA, the CDR3 is TGTGCCAGCAGCCAAAAGACAGGGGCTTTTGGCAATCAGCCCCAGCATTTT.

The CDR3 spells CASSHLQDPRYEQYF. The CDR3 DNA sequence: TGTGCCAGCAGCCATTTACAGGACCCGAGGTACGAGCAGTACTTC. The genes are TRBV14 and TRBJ2-7, with D tentatively TRBD1 (5 bases). The germline CDR1 and CDR2 sequences are SGHDN and FVKESK. This CDR3 has 15 residues. V was trimmed by 3 bases and J by 4 bases, leaving 16 bases between them.

This clone was counted once. The V and J genes are TRBV7-8 and TRBJ2-5; 7 bases fit TRBD1. The CDR3 is made up of 16 amino acids. The V gene end was trimmed by 1 base and the J gene end by 5 bases; junction bases not matched to a gene: 10. Per germline, CDR1 SGHVS and CDR2 FQNEAQ. CDR3 bases: TGTGCCAGCAGCTTAGAGTCGATAGGGGGCCAGGAGACCCAGTACTTC. Protein product: CASSLESIGGQETQYF.

In its sample, this clone was seen a few times. CDR3: CASSHSPGNYGYTF. The CDR3 region has the DNA TGCGCCAGCAGCCACTCTCCAGGGAACTATGGCTACACCTTC. The chain is built from TRBV4-1 and TRBJ1-2; maybe TRBD1 (5 bases). Trimming stripped 3 bases from V and 2 bases from J, with 10 bases between. The germline CDR1 and CDR2 sequences are MGHRA and YSYEKL. The CDR3 has 14 amino acids.

The chain links TRBV7-9 to TRBJ2-3; 9 bases fit TRBD2. V lost 7 bases to trimming and J lost 3 bases; unmatched junction nucleotides: 8. Germline V gene lookup returns CDR1 SEHNR and CDR2 FQNEAQ (reference sequence). The CDR3 has 15 amino acids. The DNA for the CDR3 is TGTGCCAGCACCTGGCGAGCGGGAGGTACAGATACGCAGTATTTT. Its translation is CASTWRAGGTDTQYF.

The chain is built from TRBV3-1 (or the pseudogene TRBV3-2) and TRBJ1-2, with D tentatively TRBD1 (6 bases). The CDR3 runs to 15 residues. Germline loops: CDR1 LGHDT, CDR2 YNNKEL (reference sequence). V lost 1 base, J lost 2 bases, and 11 bases lay in between. The CDR3 region has the DNA TGTGCCAGCAGCCAAGGACAGGACAAAAACTATGGCTACACCTTC. Residues: CASSQGQDKNYGYTF.

The chain is built from TRBV18 and TRBJ1-2, with TRBD1 identical over 8 bases. The CDR3 loop spans 12 amino acids. Germline V CDR1 and CDR2: KGHSH, LQKENI. The J segment lost 8 bases and the V segment lost 3 bases, leaving 2 bases of the junction unmatched. This CDR3 reads CASSPDREGYTF. The CDR3 bases are TGTGCCAGCTCACCGGACAGGGAAGGCTACACCTTC.